This TCR beta chain was sequenced during a study of cytomegalovirus exposure and HLA in healthy donors. Background on the study: Early release data held tens of millions of unique TCRs from HLA-typed donors.

The PCR was carried out with 60 Vbeta primers and 13 Jbeta primers. TCRdb's copy holds only in-frame clones and misses some; the assay was immunoSEQ multiplex PCR. The sample yields 70,000 to 95,000 clones, 60% to 80% seen once. To note about this clone: Its antigen remains unknown.

The study's findings and limits: Most subjects' HLA-A and HLA-B alleles were reportedly predicted from TCR beta sequences. Within an earlier analysis, most TCR beta V segments proved productive either about 87% or about 30% of the time.

This receptor was identified in a man between 50 and 59 years old in good health and CMV-seronegative. Sequenced material: PBMCs.

The CDR3 region is CASLVRLAGDEQYF. The CDR3 region has the DNA TGTGCCAGCCTGGTGAGACTAGCGGGGGACGAGCAGTACTTC. The chain links TRBV2 to TRBJ2-7, with 12 bases that match TRBD2. This CDR3 contains 14 residues. Germline V gene data show CDR1 as SNHLY and CDR2 as FYNNEI. V lost 8 bases and J lost 5; bases outside the gene matches: 7.